This T cell receptor beta chain was retrieved from a study of cytomegalovirus exposure and HLA in healthy donors. Study outcomes and limitations: It is likely that the observed cluster of highly shared sequence variants was a sequencing artifact.

The PCR made use of 60 Vbeta and 13 Jbeta primers. Generated by immunoSEQ multiplex PCR, the TCRdb table keeps only in-frame clones and is missing some. The sample records 140,000 or so clones, about 70% being singletons. There were likely unrecorded immune exposures, though donors were nominally healthy when sampled. About this clone: No antigen is known for it.

Sequenced: PBMCs. The receptor comes from a woman in her 40s in good health and CMV-seronegative.

In nucleotides, the CDR3 is TGTGCCAGCAGCTCCACCCGGGTCAATGAGCAGTTCTTC. Translation: CASSSTRVNEQFF. The chain carries TRBV7-9 and TRBJ2-1; D ambiguous. Per germline, CDR1 SEHNR and CDR2 FQNEAQ (reference sequence). The ends were cut back, 4 bases at V and 6 bases at J, with 10 bases in the middle. The CDR3 spans 13 residues.